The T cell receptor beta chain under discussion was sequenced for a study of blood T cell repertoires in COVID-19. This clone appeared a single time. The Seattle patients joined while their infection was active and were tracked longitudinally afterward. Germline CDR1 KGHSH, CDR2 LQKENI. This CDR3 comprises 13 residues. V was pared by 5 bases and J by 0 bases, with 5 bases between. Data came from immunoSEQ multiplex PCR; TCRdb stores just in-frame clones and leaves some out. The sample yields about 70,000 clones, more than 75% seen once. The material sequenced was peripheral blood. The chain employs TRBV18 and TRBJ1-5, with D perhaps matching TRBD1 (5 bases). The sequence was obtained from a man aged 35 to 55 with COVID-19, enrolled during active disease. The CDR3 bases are TGTGCCAGCTCAAGGGGTAGCAATCAGCCCCAGCATTTT. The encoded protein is CASSRGSNQPQHF.